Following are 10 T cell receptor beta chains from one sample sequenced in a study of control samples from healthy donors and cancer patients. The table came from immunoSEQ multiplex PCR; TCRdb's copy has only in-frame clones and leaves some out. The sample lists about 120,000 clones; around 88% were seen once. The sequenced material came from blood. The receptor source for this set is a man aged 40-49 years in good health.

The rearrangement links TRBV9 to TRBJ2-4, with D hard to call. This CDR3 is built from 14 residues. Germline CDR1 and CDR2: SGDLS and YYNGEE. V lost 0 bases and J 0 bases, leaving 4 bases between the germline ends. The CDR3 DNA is TGTGCCAGCAGCGTAGATCTAGCCAAAAACATTCAGTACTTC. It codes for CASSVDLAKNIQYF.

The CDR3: CASSQFIATGGFYEQYF. In DNA, the CDR3 is TGTGCCAGCAGCCAATTTATCGCGACAGGGGGCTTCTACGAGCAGTACTTC. This chain links TRBV3-1 (or the pseudogene TRBV3-2) with TRBJ2-7, with 10 bases aligning to TRBD1. The CDR3 spans 17 residues. The germline V gene encodes CDR1 LGHDT and CDR2 YNNKEL (reference sequence). V lost 2 bases, J lost 3 bases, and 10 bases stayed unmatched.

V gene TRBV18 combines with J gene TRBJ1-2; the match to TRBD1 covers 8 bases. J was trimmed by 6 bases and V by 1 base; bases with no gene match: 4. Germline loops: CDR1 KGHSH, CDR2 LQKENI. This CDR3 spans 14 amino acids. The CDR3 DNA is TGTGCCAGCTCACCACTCCAGACAGGGGATGGCTACACCTTC. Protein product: CASSPLQTGDGYTF. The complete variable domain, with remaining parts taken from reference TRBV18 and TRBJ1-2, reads NAGVMQNPRHLVRRRGQEARLRCSPMKGHSHVYWYRQLPEEGLKFMVYLQKENIIDESGMPKERFSAEFPKEGPSILRIQQVVRGDSAAYFCASSPLQTGDGYTFGSGTRLTVV.

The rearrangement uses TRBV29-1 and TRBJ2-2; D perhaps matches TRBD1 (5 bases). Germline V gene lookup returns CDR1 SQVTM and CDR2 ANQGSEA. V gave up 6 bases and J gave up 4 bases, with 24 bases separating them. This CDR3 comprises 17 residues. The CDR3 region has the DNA TGCAGCGTGGTTCTAATGGGGTCTCGACAGTCCACCGGGGAGCTGTTTTTT. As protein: CSVVLMGSRQSTGELFF.

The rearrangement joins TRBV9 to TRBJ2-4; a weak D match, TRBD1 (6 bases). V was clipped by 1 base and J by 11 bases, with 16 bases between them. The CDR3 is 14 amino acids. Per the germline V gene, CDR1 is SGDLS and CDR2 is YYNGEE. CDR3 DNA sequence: TGTGCCAGCAGCGTACGACAGGTGCCCCAAGTTCAGTACTTC. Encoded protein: CASSVRQVPQVQYF.

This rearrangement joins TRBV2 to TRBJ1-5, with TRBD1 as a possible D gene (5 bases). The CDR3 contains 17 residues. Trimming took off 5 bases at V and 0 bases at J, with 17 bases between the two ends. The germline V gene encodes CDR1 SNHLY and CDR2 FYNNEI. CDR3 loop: CASSLQSGSLSNQPQHF. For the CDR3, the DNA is TGTGCCAGCAGTTTACAGTCAGGGTCCCTTAGCAATCAGCCCCAGCATTTT.

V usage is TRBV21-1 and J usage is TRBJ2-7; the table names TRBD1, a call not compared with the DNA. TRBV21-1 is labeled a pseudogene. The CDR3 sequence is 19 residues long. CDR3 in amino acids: CASSNLGTGGTLSSYEQYF. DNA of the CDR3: TGTGCCAGCAGCAATCTCGGGACAGGGGGCACCTTAAGCTCCTACGAGCAGTACTTC.

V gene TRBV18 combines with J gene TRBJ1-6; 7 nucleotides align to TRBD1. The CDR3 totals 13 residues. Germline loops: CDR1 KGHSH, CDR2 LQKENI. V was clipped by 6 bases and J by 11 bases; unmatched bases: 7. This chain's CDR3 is CASSPDRNTPLHF. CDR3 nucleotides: TGTGCCAGCTCTCCGGACAGGAATACACCCCTCCACTTT.

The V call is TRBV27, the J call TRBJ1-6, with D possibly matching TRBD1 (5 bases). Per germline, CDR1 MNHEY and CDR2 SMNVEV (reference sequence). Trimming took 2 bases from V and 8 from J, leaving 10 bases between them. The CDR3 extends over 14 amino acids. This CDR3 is CASSLKQDYSPLHF. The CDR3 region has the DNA TGTGCCAGCAGTTTAAAACAGGACTATTCACCCCTCCACTTT.

The chain's CDR3 is CASKRQISSYEQYF. CDR3 DNA sequence: TGTGCCAGCAAAAGACAGATTAGCTCCTACGAGCAGTACTTC. The V call is TRBV2, the J call TRBJ2-7; D possibly corresponds to TRBD1 (5 bases). This CDR3 has 14 residues. V was clipped by 7 bases and J by 0 bases, with 13 bases between them. CDR1 is SNHLY, CDR2 FYNNEI, per germline.